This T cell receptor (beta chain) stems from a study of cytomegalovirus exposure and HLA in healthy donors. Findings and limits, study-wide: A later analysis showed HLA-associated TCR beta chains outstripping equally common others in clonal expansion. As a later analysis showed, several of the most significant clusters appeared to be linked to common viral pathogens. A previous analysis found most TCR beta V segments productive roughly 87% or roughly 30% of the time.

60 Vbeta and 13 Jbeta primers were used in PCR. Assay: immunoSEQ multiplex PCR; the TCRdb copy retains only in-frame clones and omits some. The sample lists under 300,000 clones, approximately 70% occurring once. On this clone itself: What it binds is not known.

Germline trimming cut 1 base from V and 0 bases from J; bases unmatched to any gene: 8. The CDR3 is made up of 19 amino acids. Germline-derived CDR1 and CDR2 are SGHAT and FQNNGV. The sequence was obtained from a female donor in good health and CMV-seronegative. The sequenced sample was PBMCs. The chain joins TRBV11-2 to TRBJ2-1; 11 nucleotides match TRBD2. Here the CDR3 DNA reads TGTGCCAGCAGCTTAGGACTGGGGACTAGCGGTCCCTCCTACAATGAGCAGTTCTTC. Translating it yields CASSLGLGTSGPSYNEQFF.